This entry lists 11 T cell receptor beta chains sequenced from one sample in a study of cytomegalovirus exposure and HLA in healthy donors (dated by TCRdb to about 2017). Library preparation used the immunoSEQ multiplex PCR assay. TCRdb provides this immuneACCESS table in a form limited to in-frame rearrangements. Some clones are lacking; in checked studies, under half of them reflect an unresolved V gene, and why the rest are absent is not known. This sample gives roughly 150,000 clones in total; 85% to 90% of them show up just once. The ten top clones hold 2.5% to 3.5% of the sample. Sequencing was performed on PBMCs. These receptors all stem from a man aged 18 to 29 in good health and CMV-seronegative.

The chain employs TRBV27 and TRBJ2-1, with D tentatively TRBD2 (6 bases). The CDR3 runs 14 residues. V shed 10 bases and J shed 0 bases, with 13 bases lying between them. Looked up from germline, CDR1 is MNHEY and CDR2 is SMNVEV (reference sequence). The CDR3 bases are TGTGCCACCTCGCCCGGGGGCTCCTACAATGAGCAGTTCTTC. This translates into CATSPGGSYNEQFF.

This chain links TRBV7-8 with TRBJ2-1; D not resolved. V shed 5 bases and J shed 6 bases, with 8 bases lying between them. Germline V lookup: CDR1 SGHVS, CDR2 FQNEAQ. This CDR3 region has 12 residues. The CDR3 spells CASSVRGNEQFF. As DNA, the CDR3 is TGTGCCAGCAGCGTTAGAGGCAATGAGCAGTTCTTC.

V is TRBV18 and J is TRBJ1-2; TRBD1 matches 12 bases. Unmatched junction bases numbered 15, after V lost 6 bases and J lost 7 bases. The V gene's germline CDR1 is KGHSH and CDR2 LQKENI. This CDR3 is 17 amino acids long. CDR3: CASSPTVPGQGASGYTF. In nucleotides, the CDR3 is TGTGCCAGCTCCCCAACTGTTCCGGGACAGGGGGCCTCTGGCTACACCTTC. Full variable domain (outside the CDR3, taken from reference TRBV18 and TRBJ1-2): NAGVMQNPRHLVRRRGQEARLRCSPMKGHSHVYWYRQLPEEGLKFMVYLQKENIIDESGMPKERFSAEFPKEGPSILRIQQVVRGDSAAYFCASSPTVPGQGASGYTFGSGTRLTVV.

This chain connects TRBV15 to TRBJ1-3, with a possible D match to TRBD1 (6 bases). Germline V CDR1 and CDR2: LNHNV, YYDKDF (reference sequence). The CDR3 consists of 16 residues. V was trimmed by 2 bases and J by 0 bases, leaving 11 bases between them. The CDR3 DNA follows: TGTGCCACCAGCAGAATGTCAGGGGACTCTGGAAACACCATATATTTT. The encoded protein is CATSRMSGDSGNTIYF.

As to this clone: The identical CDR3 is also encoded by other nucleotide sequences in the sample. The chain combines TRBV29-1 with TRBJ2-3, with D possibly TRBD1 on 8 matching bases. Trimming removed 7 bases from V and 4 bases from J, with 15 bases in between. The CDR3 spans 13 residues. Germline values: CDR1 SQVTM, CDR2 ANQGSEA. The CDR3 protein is CSARQGRADTQYF. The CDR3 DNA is TGCAGCGCAAGACAGGGGAGGGCAGATACGCAGTATTTT.

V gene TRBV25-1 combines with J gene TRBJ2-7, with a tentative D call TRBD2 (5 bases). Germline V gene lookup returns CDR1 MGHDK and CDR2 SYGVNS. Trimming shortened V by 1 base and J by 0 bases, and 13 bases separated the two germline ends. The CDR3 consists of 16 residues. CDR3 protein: CASSEWGVGSSYEQYF. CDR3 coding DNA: TGTGCCAGCAGTGAATGGGGTGTGGGGAGCTCCTACGAGCAGTACTTC.

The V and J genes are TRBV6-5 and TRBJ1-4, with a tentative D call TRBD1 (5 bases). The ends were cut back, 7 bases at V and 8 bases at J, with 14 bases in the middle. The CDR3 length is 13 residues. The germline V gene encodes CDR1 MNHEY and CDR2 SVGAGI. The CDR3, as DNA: TGTGCCAGCACAGACAGCAGTCGAGAAAAACTGTTTTTT. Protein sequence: CASTDSSREKLFF.

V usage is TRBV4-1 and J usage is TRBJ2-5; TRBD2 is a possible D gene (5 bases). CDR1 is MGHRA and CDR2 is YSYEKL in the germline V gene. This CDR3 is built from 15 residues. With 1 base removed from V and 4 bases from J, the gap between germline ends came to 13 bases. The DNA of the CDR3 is TGCGCCAGCAGCCAAGCAGGCCCGGCGGGAGAGACCCAGTACTTC. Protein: CASSQAGPAGETQYF.

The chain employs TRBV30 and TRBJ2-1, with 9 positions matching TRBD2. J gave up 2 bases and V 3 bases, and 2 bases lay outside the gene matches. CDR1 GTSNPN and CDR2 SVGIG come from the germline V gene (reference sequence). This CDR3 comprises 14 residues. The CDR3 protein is CAWRVAGAYNEQFF. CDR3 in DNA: TGTGCCTGGAGGGTAGCGGGGGCCTACAATGAGCAGTTCTTC.

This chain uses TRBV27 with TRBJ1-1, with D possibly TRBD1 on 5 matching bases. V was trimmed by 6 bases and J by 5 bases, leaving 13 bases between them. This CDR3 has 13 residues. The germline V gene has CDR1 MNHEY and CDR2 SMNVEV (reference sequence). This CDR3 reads CASRVAGVTEAFF. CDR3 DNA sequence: TGTGCCAGCAGAGTGGCGGGGGTTACTGAAGCTTTCTTT.

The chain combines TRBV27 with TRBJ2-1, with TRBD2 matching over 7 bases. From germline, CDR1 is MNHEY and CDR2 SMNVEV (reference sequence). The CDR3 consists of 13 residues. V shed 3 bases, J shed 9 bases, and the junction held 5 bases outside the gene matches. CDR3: CASSLGGLSEQFF. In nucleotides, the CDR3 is TGTGCCAGCAGTTTGGGAGGGCTGAGTGAGCAGTTCTTC.